The 24 T cell receptor beta chains reported below all come from one sample, sequenced in a study of T cells in Graves' hyperthyroidism and ophthalmopathy. RNA transcripts gave rise to amplified TCR beta CDR3 regions. HTBI primers were the set used in a first-round RT-PCR of the TCR CDR3. TCRdb re-called the multiplex PCR reads with MiXCR, one entry per CDR3 protein. The sample comprises about 600,000 distinct CDR3 sequences, around 15% of which are singletons, and approximately 13% rests with the top ten. Sequenced sample: blood. The source is a woman between 45 and 60 years old with Graves' ophthalmopathy.

This clonotype was observed many times. The CDR3 DNA follows: TGTGCCACCAGCTTGAGGGAGAACTATGGCTACACCTTC. Protein: CATSLRENYGYTF. The chain joins TRBV24-1 to TRBJ1-2; D uncertain. CDR1 is KGHDR, CDR2 SFDVKD, per germline. CDR3 length: 13 amino acids. V shed 7 bases and J shed 2 bases, with 10 bases lying between them.

This clonotype was recorded many times. The genes are TRBV6-1 and TRBJ1-5; D is uncertain. CDR1 is MNHNS and CDR2 is SASEGT in the germline V gene. This CDR3 spans 11 amino acids. V gave up 10 bases and J gave up 3 bases, with 7 bases separating them. The CDR3 sequence is CATGVNQPQHF. CDR3 nucleotide sequence: TGTGCCACCGGTGTCAATCAGCCCCAGCATTTT.

The chain employs TRBV5-1 and TRBJ1-1; D is unresolved. The CDR3 has 14 amino acids. Trimming took 4 bases from V and 1 from J, leaving 11 bases between them. The germline CDR1 and CDR2 sequences are SGHRS and YFSETQ. The CDR3 region has the DNA TGCGCCAGCAGCATCATGGACGGGAACACTGAAGCTTTCTTT. Translation: CASSIMDGNTEAFF.

This clonotype showed up just a few times. This chain joins TRBV4-1 and TRBJ2-3; D is tentatively TRBD1 or TRBD2 (5 bases each). V was clipped by 0 bases and J by 1 base, with 14 bases between them. Germline lookup yields CDR1 MGHRA and CDR2 YSYEKL. This CDR3 is built from 17 residues. This CDR3 reads CASSQEGRGVGTDTQYF. The CDR3 DNA reads as TGCGCCAGCAGCCAAGAAGGGCGAGGGGTCGGCACAGATACGCAGTATTTT.

This clonotype has a count of ten or more. The genes are TRBV28 and TRBJ2-3; 11 nucleotides align to TRBD2. Trimming cost V 3 bases and J 4 bases; bases outside gene matches: 9. Per the germline V gene, CDR1 is MDHEN and CDR2 is SYDVKM. This CDR3 spans 17 amino acids. This chain's CDR3 is CASSLFVAGGTPDTQYF. The CDR3 nucleotides are TGTGCCAGCAGTTTGTTTGTAGCGGGAGGGACCCCAGATACGCAGTATTTT.

This clonotype appeared a few times. V usage is TRBV5-1 and J usage is TRBJ1-2; D is ambiguous. The CDR3 consists of 12 residues. Germline CDR1 is SGHRS and CDR2 is YFSETQ. The V end lost 2 bases, the J end lost 8 bases, and 10 bases lay between the germline ends. CDR3 nucleotides: TGCGCCAGCAGCTTAGTCTTTGGAGGCTACACCTTC. Amino acids: CASSLVFGGYTF.

This clonotype was counted at least ten times. The genes are TRBV20-1 and TRBJ2-5; no definite D call. The CDR3 runs 15 residues. The ends were cut back, 2 bases at V and 6 bases at J, with 19 bases in the middle. CDR1 and CDR2 from the germline V gene are DFQATT and SNEGSKA (reference sequence). The CDR3 bases are TGCAGTGCTAGACCTGGGTCGGCCCCGCGGAAGACCCAGTACTTC. Translated: CSARPGSAPRKTQYF.

The chain uses TRBV20-1 and TRBJ1-3; TRBD1 aligns across 8 bases. The length of the CDR3 is 15 residues. The germline gives CDR1 DFQATT, CDR2 SNEGSKA (reference sequence). The junction had 5 bases not matched to a gene; V was cut back by 2 bases and J by 2 bases. This CDR3 reads CSARRTTGAGNTIYF. CDR3 in DNA: TGCAGTGCTAGACGAACGACAGGGGCTGGAAACACCATATATTTT.

This clonotype has at least ten counts. The chain is built from TRBV29-1 and TRBJ2-3; no clear D. CDR3 length equals 16 residues. V shed 8 bases and J shed 0 bases, with 21 bases lying between them. CDR1 is SQVTM and CDR2 is ANQGSEA in the germline V gene. This CDR3 reads CSHRRLDPYSTDTQYF. The CDR3 coding sequence is TGCAGCCACCGTCGGTTGGACCCGTATAGCACAGATACGCAGTATTTT.

The chain has TRBV7-9 and TRBJ2-7; D call uncertain. Trimming took off 5 bases at V and 2 bases at J, with 16 bases between the two ends. Germline assignment: CDR1 SEHNR and CDR2 FQNEAQ (reference sequence). The CDR3 is 15 amino acids. The CDR3 here is CASSPDGAPAYEQYF. CDR3 DNA: TGTGCCAGCAGCCCGGACGGAGCACCAGCCTACGAGCAGTACTTC.

The J gene is TRBJ2-3, the V gene TRBV10-3, with D maybe TRBD2 (6 bases). The CDR3 consists of 15 residues. Germline V gives CDR1 ENHRY, CDR2 SYGVKD. Trimming removed 6 bases at V and 4 bases at J, with 17 bases between. This chain's CDR3 is CAIRGAGNVADTQYF. The CDR3, as DNA: TGTGCCATCAGAGGTGCGGGGAACGTGGCAGATACGCAGTATTTT.

The table lists this clonotype with a few counts. The CDR3 spells CAWNRGFWGSTDTQYF. CDR3 in DNA: TGTGCCTGGAACAGGGGATTTTGGGGAAGCACAGATACGCAGTATTTT. This chain uses TRBV30 with TRBJ2-3; 7 positions agree with TRBD1. Looked up from germline, CDR1 is GTSNPN and CDR2 is SVGIG (reference sequence). CDR3 length: 16 amino acids. V shed 4 bases, J shed 0 bases, and the junction held 10 bases outside the gene matches.

This clonotype was detected only a few times. The J gene is TRBJ2-1, the V gene TRBV5-4, with D unresolved. The CDR3 totals 16 residues. V dropped 4 bases and J dropped 2 bases, with 16 bases sitting between them. CDR1 and CDR2 from the germline V gene are SGHNT and YYREEE (reference sequence). The CDR3 loop is CASSPTSTPTYNEQFF. The CDR3 nucleotides are TGTGCCAGCAGCCCCACCTCTACCCCGACCTACAATGAGCAGTTCTTC.

This clonotype appeared many times. The chain has TRBV7-8 and TRBJ2-7, with D unclear. Germline loops: CDR1 SGHVS, CDR2 FQNEAQ. This CDR3 is built from 15 residues. V dropped 1 base and J dropped 0 bases, with 10 bases sitting between them. This chain's CDR3 is CASSLGTLSSYEQYF. DNA for the CDR3: TGTGCCAGCAGCTTAGGGACCCTTAGCTCCTACGAGCAGTACTTC.

This clonotype appeared many times. The gene calls are TRBV5-1 and TRBJ2-1; 9 bases agree with TRBD1. J gave up 6 bases and V 3 bases, and 7 bases lay outside the gene matches. The germline V gene encodes CDR1 SGHRS and CDR2 YFSETQ. The CDR3 loop spans 15 amino acids. The CDR3 DNA sequence: TGCGCCAGCAGCTCCGAGGACAGGGGTATCAATGAGCAGTTCTTC. Translation: CASSSEDRGINEQFF.

In the case of this clonotype: Since a much larger clone is just one base distant, this may be a read error. The V call is TRBV2, the J call TRBJ1-5; 10 bases fit TRBD1. The CDR3 has 16 amino acids. CDR1 and CDR2 from the germline V gene are SNHLY and FYNNEI. CDR3 protein: CASRASGTGALQPRHF. The CDR3 coding sequence is TGTGCCAGCAGGGCCAGCGGGACAGGGGCTTTGCAGCCCCGGCATTTT.

This clonotype was seen more than once but under ten times. The CDR3 sequence: CATSDSSGTSGRLGPSTDTQYF. The CDR3, as DNA: TGTGCCACCAGTGATTCATCCGGGACTAGCGGGAGATTAGGTCCCAGCACAGATACGCAGTATTTT. The V gene is TRBV24-1, the J gene TRBJ2-3, with 14 bases that match TRBD2. The germline CDR1 and CDR2 sequences are KGHDR and SFDVKD. There are 22 residues in the CDR3. The ends lost 2 bases at V and 0 bases at J; junction bases unmatched: 15.

This clonotype has at least ten counts. The rearrangement links TRBV5-1 to TRBJ2-4; 7 positions match TRBD2. CDR1 is SGHRS, CDR2 YFSETQ, per germline. J was trimmed by 4 bases and V by 3 bases; bases with no gene match: 7. This CDR3 is built from 15 residues. The CDR3 region is CASSWGGTGKNIQYF. CDR3 DNA: TGCGCCAGCAGCTGGGGAGGGACGGGAAAAAACATTCAGTACTTC.

This clonotype was counted a few times. The genes are TRBV5-1 and TRBJ1-4; D is perhaps TRBD1 (5 bases). The V gene lost 0 bases and the J gene lost 5 bases, with 14 bases spanning the gap. The CDR3 is 16 amino acids. Germline-derived CDR1 and CDR2 are SGHRS and YFSETQ. CDR3 nucleotides: TGCGCCAGCAGCTTGGCCGGCGGGACGGGGAATGAAAAACTGTTTTTT. This translates into CASSLAGGTGNEKLFF.

The gene calls are TRBV12-5 and TRBJ2-7, with a tentative D call TRBD1 (5 bases). This CDR3 is 13 amino acids long. V was pared by 3 bases and J by 3 bases, with 9 bases between. Germline loops: CDR1 LGHNT, CDR2 FRNRAP. Here the CDR3 reads CASGFQGNYEQYF. In DNA form, the CDR3 reads TGTGCTAGTGGTTTTCAGGGTAACTACGAGCAGTACTTC.

There are a few counts of this clonotype. The chain recombines TRBV5-6 with TRBJ1-3; the D is unclear. The germline V gene has CDR1 SGHDT and CDR2 YYEEEE. V dropped 2 bases and J dropped 0 bases, with 15 bases sitting between them. CDR3 length: 17 amino acids. CDR3 nucleotide sequence: TGTGCCAGCAGCTTCCGGGCTTCTTCCCTCTCTGGAAACACCATATATTTT. Its protein product is CASSFRASSLSGNTIYF.

As to this clonotype: Being one base from a much bigger clone, this may be a read error. V usage is TRBV27 and J usage is TRBJ2-3; perhaps TRBD1 as D (5 bases). This CDR3 spans 12 amino acids. Germline CDR1 and CDR2: MNHEY and SMNVEV (reference sequence). The CDR3 loop is CASSFGAHTRYF. The CDR3 bases are TGTGCCAGCAGTTTTGGGGCTCATACGCGGTATTTT.

The rearrangement uses TRBV6-2 or TRBV6-3 and TRBJ2-2; TRBD2 agrees at 13 bases. Trimming took 4 bases from V and 1 from J; bases not matched to a gene: 6. CDR1 is MNHEY and CDR2 is SVGEGT in the germline V gene. There are 18 residues in the CDR3. In DNA, the CDR3 is TGTGCCAGCAGTTCCTGGACTAGCGGGGGAGAGAACACCGGGGAGCTGTTTTTT. Translation gives CASSSWTSGGENTGELFF.

This clonotype was detected many times. The J gene is TRBJ2-1, the V gene TRBV7-2; possibly TRBD2 for D (6 bases). Trimming left V 0 bases short and J 8 bases short, with 8 bases between. Germline V lookup: CDR1 SGHTA, CDR2 FQGNSA. CDR3 length: 13 amino acids. The CDR3 DNA reads TGTGCCAGCAGCTTAGCCGGGAGCGATGAGCAGTTCTTC. Translated: CASSLAGSDEQFF. Based on the CDR3 plus reference TRBV7-2 and TRBJ2-1, the full variable domain is GAGVSQSPSNKVTEKGKDVELRCDPISGHTALYWYRQSLGQGLEFLIYFQGNSAPDKSGLPSDRFSAERTGGSVSTLTIQRTQQEDSAVYLCASSLAGSDEQFFGPGTRLTVL.